The 7 T cell receptor beta chains below come from one sample, sequenced in a study of blood T cell repertoires in COVID-19. The data were produced by immunoSEQ multiplex PCR, yet TCRdb's version contains in-frame clones alone and is incomplete. The data show 200,000 to 250,000 clones, 60% to 85% seen once. Sequenced: peripheral blood. The origin of the receptors is a woman aged 70 to 79 with acute or convalescent COVID-19.

This sequence joins TRBV27 and TRBJ2-7, with D tentatively TRBD2 (6 bases). Germline V gives CDR1 MNHEY, CDR2 SMNVEV (reference sequence). V was shortened by 3 bases and J by 2 bases, with 11 bases between the two germline ends. CDR3 size: 14 residues. The CDR3 loop reads CASSLSGVAYEQYF. For the CDR3, the DNA is TGTGCCAGCAGTTTGTCGGGGGTAGCCTACGAGCAGTACTTC.

The chain has TRBV2 and TRBJ2-1; D call uncertain. There are 13 residues in the CDR3. Trimming left V 0 bases short and J 5 bases short, with 5 bases between. Germline V gives CDR1 SNHLY, CDR2 FYNNEI. The CDR3 DNA reads as TGTGCCAGCAGTGAAGCCCGAGACAATGAGCAGTTCTTC. Translated: CASSEARDNEQFF.

V gene TRBV19 combines with J gene TRBJ2-3; 10 bases line up with TRBD2. V lost 3 bases and J lost 5; bases outside the gene matches: 5. CDR1 is LNHDA, CDR2 SQIVND, per germline (reference sequence). CDR3 length equals 15 residues. In DNA form, the CDR3 reads TGTGCCAGTAGTATGTGGGGACTAGCGCAAGATACGCAGTATTTT. This translates into CASSMWGLAQDTQYF.

The J gene is TRBJ2-1, the V gene TRBV24-1, with 9 bases identical to TRBD1. Germline values: CDR1 KGHDR, CDR2 SFDVKD. With V trimmed by 8 bases and J by 7 bases, 11 bases remained unmatched. The CDR3 covers 15 residues. The DNA for the CDR3 is TGTGCCACCAACAGGGGGGGACAGGGAACTAATGAGCAGTTCTTC. Protein: CATNRGGQGTNEQFF.

This clone was recorded once. The rearrangement links TRBV25-1 to TRBJ1-5; maybe TRBD1 (6 bases). Germline values: CDR1 MGHDK, CDR2 SYGVNS. The CDR3 consists of 15 residues. Trimming took off 4 bases at V and 6 bases at J, with 16 bases between the two ends. DNA of the CDR3: TGTGCCAGCAGTGGCCCCGGGACATCTGGTCAGCCCCAGCATTTT. The encoded protein is CASSGPGTSGQPQHF.

This clone appeared a few times. This sequence joins TRBV27 and TRBJ1-6; 7 bases agree with TRBD1. From germline, CDR1 is MNHEY and CDR2 SMNVEV (reference sequence). The length of the CDR3 is 15 residues. V gave up 0 bases and J gave up 9 bases; unmatched junction bases: 5. CDR3 in DNA: TGTGCCAGCAGTTTATCGGAGGGGGCGGGTTCACCCCTCCACTTT. The encoded protein is CASSLSEGAGSPLHF.

The rearrangement uses TRBV10-3 and TRBJ2-1; 11 bases fit TRBD2. The CDR3 sequence is 15 residues long. The V and J ends lost 6 bases and 4 bases, in that order; junction bases with no gene match: 5. From germline, CDR1 is ENHRY and CDR2 SYGVKD. CDR3 in DNA: TGTGCCATCAGCTCCACTAGCGGGGGTTACAATGAGCAGTTCTTC. It yields the protein CAISSTSGGYNEQFF.